The rows below give T cell receptor beta chains drawn from one sample of a study of tumor and adjacent non-tumor tissue in lung cancer. TCRdb recomputed calls from the multiplex PCR reads with MiXCR, one row per CDR3 protein. The table includes approximately 77,000 distinct CDR3 sequences, approximately 81% detected once. The sample comprised distant non-tumor lung tissue. Every receptor here comes from a man aged 60 to 75 with non-small cell lung cancer. Each CDR3 is given with its conserved first and last residue. Fields, in order: J gene, V gene, CDR3 protein.

TRBJ2-5 | TRBV11-2 | CANSSTGEDTQYF
TRBJ2-2 | TRBV11-3 | CASSSRAAGGYRAGEPFF
TRBJ2-7 | TRBV5-4 | CASSLGQNRAYERYF
TRBJ1-1 | TRBV6-2/TRBV6-3 | CASRLSGLLTAEAFF
TRBJ1-5 | TRBV6-5 | CPSSYSGQVSQSQHF
TRBJ2-1 | TRBV7-9 | CASSHTLAGGSNEQFF
TRBJ2-3 | TRBV12-3/TRBV12-4 | CASFLQGGLAIDTQYF
TRBJ2-2 | TRBV29-1 | CSVKRGNTGELFF
TRBJ2-3 | TRBV4-1 | CASSHLTRPQVDTHYF
TRBJ1-1 | TRBV12-3/TRBV12-4 | CASSYPGIMNTEVFF
TRBJ1-2 | TRBV29-1 | CSVLTATYGYTF
TRBJ2-5 | TRBV28 | CASSSPGGEGVWETQYF
TRBJ2-7 | TRBV5-1 | CASSKQDAHVDEQYF
TRBJ1-1 | TRBV11-2 | CASSLVGSGIQAFF
TRBJ2-2 | TRBV11-2 | CASSLVRETAELFF
TRBJ2-3 | TRBV11-2 | CASSFILAVEDTQYF
TRBJ2-7 | TRBV7-8 | CASSWTHYYEQYF
TRBJ2-3 | TRBV11-2 | CASSSTITPTDTLYF
TRBJ2-3 | TRBV20-1 | CSTRTSVGPDMQYF
TRBJ1-2 | TRBV6-1 | CASTPLTGHNYGYTF
TRBJ1-5 | TRBV4-1 | CASSQDPGGVPFQPQHF
TRBJ2-1 | TRBV4-1 | CAGSHPPQGATEQFF
TRBJ2-7 | TRBV29-1 | CSVGKGPHEHYF
TRBJ2-7 | TRBV30 | CAWSGDGHYEQYF
TRBJ2-6 | TRBV30 | CTCMGLVGANVLTF
TRBJ2-7 | TRBV29-1 | CSAEDGGREEGEQYF
TRBJ2-3 | TRBV18 | CTSARDSGSATDTQYF
TRBJ2-7 | TRBV20-1 | CSALGLAGIYEQYF
TRBJ2-7 | TRBV20-1 | CSPQRDGSEQYF
TRBJ2-3 | TRBV4-2 | CASSHDRVPTDTQYF
TRBJ2-1 | TRBV20-1 | CSVDPGARYNEQSF
TRBJ1-1 | TRBV11-1 | CTSSFLAGNSEAFF
TRBJ2-3 | TRBV28 | CASSLSGSLSTGTQYF
TRBJ2-3 | TRBV20-1 | CSAPTAGALHRSDTQYF
TRBJ1-6 | TRBV10-2 | CASSQDTANSPLHF
TRBJ2-3 | TRBV5-1 | CASSVKEGTITDTQYF
TRBJ1-5 | TRBV6-1 | CASSESIGAVQPQHF
TRBJ2-5 | TRBV11-2 | CASSLGQMETQYF
TRBJ1-1 | TRBV11-1 | CASSFLAGNIDAFF
TRBJ2-3 | TRBV5-1 | CASGVKKGAITNTQYF
TRBJ2-7 | TRBV6-6 | CACSYIPAQSSYEQYF
TRBJ2-6 | TRBV6-5 | CATSLVGASSGVNVLTF
TRBJ2-1 | TRBV11-2 | CASSLDSGSVYEHFF
TRBJ2-2 | TRBV10-2 | CVSSEFSVGLFF
TRBJ2-3 | TRBV11-3 | CASSLESGVSSTDTHYF